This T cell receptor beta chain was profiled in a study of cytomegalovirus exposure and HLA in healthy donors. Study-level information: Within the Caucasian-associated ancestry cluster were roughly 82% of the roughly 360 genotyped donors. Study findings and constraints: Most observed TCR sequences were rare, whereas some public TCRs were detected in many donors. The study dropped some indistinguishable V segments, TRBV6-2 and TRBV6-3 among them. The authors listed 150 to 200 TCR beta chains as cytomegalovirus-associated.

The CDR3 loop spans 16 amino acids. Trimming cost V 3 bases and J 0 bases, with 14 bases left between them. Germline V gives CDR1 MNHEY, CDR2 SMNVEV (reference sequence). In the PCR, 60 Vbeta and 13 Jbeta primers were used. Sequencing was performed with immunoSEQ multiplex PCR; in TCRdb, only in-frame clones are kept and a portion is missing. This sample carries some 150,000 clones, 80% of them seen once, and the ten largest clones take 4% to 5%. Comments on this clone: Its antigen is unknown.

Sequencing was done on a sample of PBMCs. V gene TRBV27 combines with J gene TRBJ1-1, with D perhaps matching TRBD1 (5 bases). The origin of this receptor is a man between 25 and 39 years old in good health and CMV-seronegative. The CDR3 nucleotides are TGTGCCAGCAGTTTCGCCGGGGGAGGCTTGAACACTGAAGCTTTCTTT. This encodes CASSFAGGGLNTEAFF.